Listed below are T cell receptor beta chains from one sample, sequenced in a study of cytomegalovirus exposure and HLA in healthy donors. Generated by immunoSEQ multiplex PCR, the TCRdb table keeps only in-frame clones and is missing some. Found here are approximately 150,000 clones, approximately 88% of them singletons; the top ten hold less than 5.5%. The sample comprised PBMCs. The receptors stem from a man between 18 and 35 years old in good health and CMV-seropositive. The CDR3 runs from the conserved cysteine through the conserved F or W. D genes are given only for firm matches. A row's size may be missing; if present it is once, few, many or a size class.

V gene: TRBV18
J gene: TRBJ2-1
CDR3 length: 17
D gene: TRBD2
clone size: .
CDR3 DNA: TGTGCCAGCTCACCACCGGGCCTAGCGGGGACTTACAATGAGCAGTTCTTC
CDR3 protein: CASSPPGLAGTYNEQFF

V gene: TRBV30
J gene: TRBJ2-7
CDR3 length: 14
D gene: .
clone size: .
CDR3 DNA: TGTGCCTGGGAAACCGGGACACTGGGTTACGAGCAGTACTTC
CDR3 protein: CAWETGTLGYEQYF

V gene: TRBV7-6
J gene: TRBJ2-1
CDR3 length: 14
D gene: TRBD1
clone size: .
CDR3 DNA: TGTGCCAGCAGCTTAGGTCAGGGGGCGGGTGAGCAGTTCTTC
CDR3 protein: CASSLGQGAGEQFF

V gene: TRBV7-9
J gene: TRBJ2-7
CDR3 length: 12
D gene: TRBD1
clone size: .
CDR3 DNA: TGTGCCAGCGTACAGGGGGCCAACGAGCAGTACTTC
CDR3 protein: CASVQGANEQYF

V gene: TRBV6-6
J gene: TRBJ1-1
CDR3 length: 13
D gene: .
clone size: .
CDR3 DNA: TGTGCCAGCAGTTACTCGGACACTCGCCGAGCTTTCTTT
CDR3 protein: CASSYSDTRRAFF

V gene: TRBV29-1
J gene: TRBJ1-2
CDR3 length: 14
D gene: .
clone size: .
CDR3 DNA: TGCAGCGTGCCCGGGCTGGGGGGTCACTATGGCTACACCTTC
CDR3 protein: CSVPGLGGHYGYTF

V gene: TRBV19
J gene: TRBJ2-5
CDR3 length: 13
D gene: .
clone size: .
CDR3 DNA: TGTGCCAGTAGTATATACAGGCAAGAGACCCAGTACTTC
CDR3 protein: CASSIYRQETQYF

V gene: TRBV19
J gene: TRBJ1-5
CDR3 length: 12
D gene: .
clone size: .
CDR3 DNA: TGTGCCAGTAGTATAGGGCAGGCCCCCCAGCATTTT
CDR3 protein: CASSIGQAPQHF

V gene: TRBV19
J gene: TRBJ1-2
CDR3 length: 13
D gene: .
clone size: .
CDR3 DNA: TGTGCCAGTAGTCCCTCGGTGATTTATGGCTACACCTTC
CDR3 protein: CASSPSVIYGYTF

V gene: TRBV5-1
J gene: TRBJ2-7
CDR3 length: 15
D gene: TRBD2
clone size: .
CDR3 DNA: TGCGCCAGCAGCTTAGCCGGGACTAGCGGCTACGAGCAGTACTTC
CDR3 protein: CASSLAGTSGYEQYF

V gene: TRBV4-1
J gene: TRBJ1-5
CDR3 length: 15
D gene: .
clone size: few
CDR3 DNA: TGCGCCAGCAGCCACTCAACAGGAGATAATCAGCCCCAGCATTTT
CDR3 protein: CASSHSTGDNQPQHF

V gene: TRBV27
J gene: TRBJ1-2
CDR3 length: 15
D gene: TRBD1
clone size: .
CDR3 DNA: TGTGCCAGCAGTACCCGACAGGGCCTTAACTATGGCTACACCTTC
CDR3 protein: CASSTRQGLNYGYTF

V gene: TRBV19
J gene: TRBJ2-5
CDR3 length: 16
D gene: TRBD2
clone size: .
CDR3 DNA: TGTGCCAGTAGTATCCGCGGGGGGCGGCTTGAAGAGACCCAGTACTTC
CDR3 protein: CASSIRGGRLEETQYF

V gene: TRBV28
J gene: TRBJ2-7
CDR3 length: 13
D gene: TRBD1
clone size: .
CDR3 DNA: TGTGCCAGCCGGGACAGATTTTCCTACGAGCAGTACTTC
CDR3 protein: CASRDRFSYEQYF

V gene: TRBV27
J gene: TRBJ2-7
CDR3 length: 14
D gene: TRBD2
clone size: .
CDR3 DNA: TGTGCCAGCAGGGGTGTAGGGGAGGGATACGAGCAGTACTTC
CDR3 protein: CASRGVGEGYEQYF

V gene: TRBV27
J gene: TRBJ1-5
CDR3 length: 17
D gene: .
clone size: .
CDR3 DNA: TGTGCCAGCAGTTTATTTGCGGCAGCCACCAACAATCAGCCCCAGCATTTT
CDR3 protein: CASSLFAAATNNQPQHF

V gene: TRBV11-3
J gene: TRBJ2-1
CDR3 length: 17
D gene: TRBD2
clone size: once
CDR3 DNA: TGTGCCAGCAGCTACTCGCCACTCAGCGGGAGTTTTAATGAGCAGTTCTTC
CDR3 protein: CASSYSPLSGSFNEQFF

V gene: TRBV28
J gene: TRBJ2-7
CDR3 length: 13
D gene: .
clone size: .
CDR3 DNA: TGTGCCAGCAGTTCTCAGGGGTCAGGCGAGCAGTACTTC
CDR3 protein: CASSSQGSGEQYF

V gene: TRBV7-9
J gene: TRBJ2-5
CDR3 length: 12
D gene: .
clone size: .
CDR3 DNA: TGTGCCAGCAGCTTAAAAGAGGGGACCCAGTACTTC
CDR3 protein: CASSLKEGTQYF

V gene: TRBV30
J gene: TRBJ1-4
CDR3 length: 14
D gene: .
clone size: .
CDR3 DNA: TGTGCCTGGAGTTCTTGGGGGGTCGGTGAAAAACTGTTTTTT
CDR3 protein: CAWSSWGVGEKLFF

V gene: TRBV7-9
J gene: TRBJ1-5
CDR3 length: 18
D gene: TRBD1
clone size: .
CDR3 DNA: TGTGCCAGCAGCTTATCCCGGACAGGGAATCCTAGCAATCAGCCCCAGCATTTT
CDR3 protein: CASSLSRTGNPSNQPQHF

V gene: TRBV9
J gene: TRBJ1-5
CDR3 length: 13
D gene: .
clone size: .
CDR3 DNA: TGTGCCAGCAGCGCCGACAGTTATCAGCCCCAGCATTTT
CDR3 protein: CASSADSYQPQHF

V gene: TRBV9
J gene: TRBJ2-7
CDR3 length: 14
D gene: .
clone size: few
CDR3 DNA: TGTGCCAGCAGCGTAGTGGCGGCCTCCTACGAGCAGTACTTC
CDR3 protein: CASSVVAASYEQYF

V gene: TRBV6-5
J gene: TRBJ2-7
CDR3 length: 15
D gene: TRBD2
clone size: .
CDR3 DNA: TGTGCCAGCAGTTCCCCCCGGGCGGGAGACTACGAGCAGTACTTC
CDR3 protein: CASSSPRAGDYEQYF

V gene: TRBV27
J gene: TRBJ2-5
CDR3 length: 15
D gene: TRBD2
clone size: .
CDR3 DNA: TGTGCCAGCAGTCTCTCTAGCGGGAGAGAGGAGACCCAGTACTTC
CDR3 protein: CASSLSSGREETQYF

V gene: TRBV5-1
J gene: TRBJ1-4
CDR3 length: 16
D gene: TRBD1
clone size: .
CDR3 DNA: TGCGCCAGCAGATCCGGGACAGGGCCCACTAATGAAAAACTGTTTTTT
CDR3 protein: CASRSGTGPTNEKLFF

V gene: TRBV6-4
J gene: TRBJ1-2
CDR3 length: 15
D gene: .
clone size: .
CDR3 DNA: TGTGCCAGCAGCCGGGAGGACCGTCGCGGCTATGGCTACACCTTC
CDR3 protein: CASSREDRRGYGYTF

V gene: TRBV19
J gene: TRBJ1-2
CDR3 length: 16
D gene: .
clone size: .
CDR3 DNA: TGTGCCAGTAGTATAGGAGTAGGGACTGACCTTTATGGCTACACCTTC
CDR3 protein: CASSIGVGTDLYGYTF

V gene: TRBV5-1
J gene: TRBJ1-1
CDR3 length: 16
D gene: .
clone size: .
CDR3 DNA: TGCGCCAGCAGCTTGATGTCAGCAGGGTCGGGCACTGAAGCTTTCTTT
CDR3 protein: CASSLMSAGSGTEAFF

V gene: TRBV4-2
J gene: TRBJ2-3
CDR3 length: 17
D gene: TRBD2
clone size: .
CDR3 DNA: TGTGCCAGCAGCCAAGTGTACTCCAGCGGGGGCACAGATACGCAGTATTTT
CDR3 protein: CASSQVYSSGGTDTQYF

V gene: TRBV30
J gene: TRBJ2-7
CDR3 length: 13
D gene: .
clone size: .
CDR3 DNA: TGTGCCTGGGAGACAGATTGGATCTCCGAGCAGTACTTC
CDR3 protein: CAWETDWISEQYF

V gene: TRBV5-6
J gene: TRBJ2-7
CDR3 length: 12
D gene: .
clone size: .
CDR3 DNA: TGTGCCAGCAGCGGGGCAGCCTACGAGCAGTACTTC
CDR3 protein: CASSGAAYEQYF

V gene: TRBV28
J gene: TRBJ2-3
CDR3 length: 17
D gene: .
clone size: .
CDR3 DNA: TGTGCCAGCAGTTTTGCTACCCGTCCGGTAATCGCAGATACGCAGTATTTT
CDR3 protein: CASSFATRPVIADTQYF

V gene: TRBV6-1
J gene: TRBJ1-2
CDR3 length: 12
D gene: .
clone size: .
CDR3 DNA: TGTGCCAGCGGTCAGGGCATCTATGGCTACACCTTC
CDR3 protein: CASGQGIYGYTF

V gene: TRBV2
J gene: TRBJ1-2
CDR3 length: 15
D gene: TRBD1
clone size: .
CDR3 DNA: TGTGCCAGCAGTCTACGGACAGGGGGCGCGGTTGGCTACACCTTC
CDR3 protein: CASSLRTGGAVGYTF

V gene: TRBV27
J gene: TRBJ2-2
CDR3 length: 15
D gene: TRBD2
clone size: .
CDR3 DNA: TGTGCCAGCAGAGAGCTAGCGGTGAACACCGGGGAGCTGTTTTTT
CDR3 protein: CASRELAVNTGELFF

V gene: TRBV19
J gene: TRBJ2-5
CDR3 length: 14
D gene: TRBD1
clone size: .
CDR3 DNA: TGTGCCAGTAGTATAGGGGTCAGGGGGGAGACCCAGTACTTC
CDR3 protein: CASSIGVRGETQYF

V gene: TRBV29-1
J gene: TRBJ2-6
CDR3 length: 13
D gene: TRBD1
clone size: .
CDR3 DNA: TGCAGCGTCCAGGGGGCTGGGGCCAACGTCCTGACTTTC
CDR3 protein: CSVQGAGANVLTF

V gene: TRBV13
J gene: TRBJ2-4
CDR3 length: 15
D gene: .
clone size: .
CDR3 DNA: TGTGCCAGCAGCTTAAAGGCTAGGGCCAAAAACATTCAGTACTTC
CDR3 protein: CASSLKARAKNIQYF

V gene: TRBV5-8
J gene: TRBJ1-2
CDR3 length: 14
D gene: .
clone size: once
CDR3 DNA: TGTGCCAGCAGCTTGTCGCAGGGGTGGTATGGCTACACCTTC
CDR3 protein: CASSLSQGWYGYTF

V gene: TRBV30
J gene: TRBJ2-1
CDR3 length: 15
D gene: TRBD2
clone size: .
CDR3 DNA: TGTGCCTGGAGTTGGCCTAGCGGGGCGTACAATGAGCAGTTCTTC
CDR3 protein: CAWSWPSGAYNEQFF

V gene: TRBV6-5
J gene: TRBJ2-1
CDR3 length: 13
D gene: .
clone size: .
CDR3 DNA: TGTGCCAGCAGTTCCCGTCCAGACAATGAGCAGTTCTTC
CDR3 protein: CASSSRPDNEQFF

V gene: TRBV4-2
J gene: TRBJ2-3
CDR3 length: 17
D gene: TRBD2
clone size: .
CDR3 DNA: TGTGCCAGCAGCCAAGTTTCCCCTAGCGGGGAGACAGATACGCAGTATTTT
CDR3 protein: CASSQVSPSGETDTQYF

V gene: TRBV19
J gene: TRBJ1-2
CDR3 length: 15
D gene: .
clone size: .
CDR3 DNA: TGTGCCAGTAGTATTTGGGGCGTTACGAACTATGGCTACACCTTC
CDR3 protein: CASSIWGVTNYGYTF

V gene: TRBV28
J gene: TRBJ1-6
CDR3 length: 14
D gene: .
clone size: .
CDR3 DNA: TGTGCCAGCAGTTTACCAGGACTCGGATCACCCCTCCACTTT
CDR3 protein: CASSLPGLGSPLHF

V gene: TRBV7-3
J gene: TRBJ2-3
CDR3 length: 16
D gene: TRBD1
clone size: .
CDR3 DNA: TGTGCCAGCAGCGAGACAGGGGCCGTACCCACGAATACGCAGTATTTT
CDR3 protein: CASSETGAVPTNTQYF

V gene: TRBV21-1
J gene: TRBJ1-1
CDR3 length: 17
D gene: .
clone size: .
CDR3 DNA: TGTGCCAGCAGCCTCGGAGGGGCCTGTCCCTTTTTCACTGAAGCTTTCTTT
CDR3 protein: CASSLGGACPFFTEAFF

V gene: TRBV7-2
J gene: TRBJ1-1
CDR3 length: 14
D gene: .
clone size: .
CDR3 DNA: TGTGCCAGCAGACGCGGCACGTTGAACACTGAAGCTTTCTTT
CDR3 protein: CASRRGTLNTEAFF